Below, one T cell receptor (beta chain) is given with its context. The antigen is not known. The data were produced by immunoSEQ multiplex PCR, yet TCRdb's version contains in-frame clones alone and is incomplete. The top ten clones hold approximately 0.98% of a sample with roughly 200,000 clones, approximately 92% of them seen once. These data come from a study of T cell responses to AZD1222 COVID-19 vaccine. Points from the study as a whole: It should be noted that donors were predominantly white British and more often female, and clonal diversity was possibly underestimated. Only a handful of individuals given AZD1222 were seropositive at baseline.

Sequenced material: peripheral blood, taken 28 days after the second dose of the MenACWY control vaccine. The origin of this receptor is an adult who received the MenACWY meningococcal vaccine as a control.

CDR3 DNA sequence: TGTGCCAGCAGCGCGGGGGGCCTTTCCGAGCAGTACTTC. This translates into CASSAGGLSEQYF. The chain joins TRBV9 to TRBJ2-7, with D possibly TRBD2 on 7 matching bases. The ends were cut back, 3 bases at V and 6 bases at J, with 13 bases in the middle. The CDR3 runs 13 residues. The germline CDR1 and CDR2 sequences are SGDLS and YYNGEE.